The entry below gives a single T cell receptor (beta chain) sequence along with its context. The antigen remains undetermined. The sample is drawn from a study of type 1 regulatory T cells. Whole-study context: T-allo10 is an in vitro-generated, Tr1-enriched CD4 T cell product specific for alloantigen. Findings and limits, study-wide: Compared with non-Tr1 cells, Tr1 cells showed a narrower TCR repertoire.

Using its own MiXCR run on the reads, TCRdb lists one record per CDR3 protein. This sample yields about 62,000 distinct CDR3 sequences, of which approximately 60% are seen a single time; approximately 1.8% belongs to the top ten. This clonotype was obtained from a human donor in good health. Sequenced: cultured non-Tr1 T cells, either the whole culture or a sorted T cell fraction (not recorded which).

The CDR3 here is CASSPTHNEQFF. The CDR3 bases are TGTGCCAGCTCACCTACTCACAATGAGCAGTTCTTC. The chain joins TRBV18 to TRBJ2-1; D unresolved. CDR1 and CDR2 from the germline V gene are KGHSH and LQKENI. This CDR3 spans 12 amino acids. V was shortened by 3 bases and J by 5 bases, with 5 bases between the two germline ends.